The rows below give T cell receptor beta chains drawn from one sample of a study of CD8 T cells in ankylosing spondylitis. TCRdb independently ran MiXCR on the 5' RACE reads; one entry per CDR3 protein. The table lists about 840,000 distinct CDR3 sequences, 12% of them singletons, with less than 0.65% in the top ten. The source material was blood, either unsorted or a sorted T cell fraction (not recorded which). The receptors were sampled from a male donor with ankylosing spondylitis. The CDR3 runs from the conserved cysteine through the conserved F or W. D genes are given only for firm matches. Not all rows give a size; the values are once, few, many and, for expanded clones, a class.

V,D,size,J,CDR3,DNA
TRBV28,.,.,TRBJ2-7,CASLSWGETSYEQYF,TGTGCCAGCCTTTCTTGGGGAGAGACCTCCTACGAGCAGTACTTC
TRBV7-2,.,few,TRBJ2-5,CASSSTGLRLIQETQYF,TGTGCCAGCAGCTCCACAGGGCTCCGTCTCATCCAAGAGACCCAGTACTTC
TRBV6-6,.,.,TRBJ2-7,CASSYGRIYEQYF,TGTGCCAGCAGTTACGGGAGGATTTACGAGCAGTACTTC
TRBV10-3,TRBD2,few,TRBJ2-3,CAIRLPAGGPRTQYF,TGTGCCATCAGGCTCCCGGCGGGGGGGCCGCGTACGCAGTATTTT
TRBV20-1,.,few,TRBJ2-7,CSVLARNSYEQYF,TGCAGTGTCTTGGCCCGTAATTCCTACGAGCAGTACTTC
TRBV20-1,.,many,TRBJ1-6,CSARDAGRLRSPLHF,TGCAGTGCTAGAGATGCCGGGCGGTTACGGTCACCCCTCCACTTT
TRBV4-1,TRBD1,few,TRBJ2-1,CASSQASDRGSYNEQFF,TGCGCCAGCAGCCAAGCCTCGGACAGGGGTTCCTACAATGAGCAGTTCTTC
TRBV7-2,.,few,TRBJ2-2,CASRGGRYTGELFF,TGTGCCAGCAGGGGGGGCAGGTACACCGGGGAGCTGTTTTTT
TRBV20-1,.,.,TRBJ2-5,CSARDEGETQYF,TGCAGTGCTAGAGACGAAGGAGAGACCCAGTACTTC
TRBV20-1,.,many,TRBJ1-1,CSASDNTEAFF,TGCAGTGCTTCTGATAACACTGAAGCTTTCTTT
TRBV4-2,.,many,TRBJ1-2,CASSQERGGYGYTF,TGTGCCAGCAGCCAAGAGAGGGGGGGCTATGGCTACACCTTC
TRBV20-1,TRBD1,many,TRBJ2-7,CSATRQGSSYEQYF,TGCAGTGCTACCAGACAGGGGAGCTCCTACGAGCAGTACTTC
TRBV6-1,.,few,TRBJ1-1,CASSPPRQINTEAFF,TGTGCCAGCAGCCCCCCGAGACAGATTAACACTGAAGCTTTCTTT
TRBV5-5,.,.,TRBJ1-2,CASSLSLSGYTF,TGTGCCAGCAGCTTAAGTCTGTCGGGCTACACCTTC
TRBV20-1,.,.,TRBJ2-1,CSAKAGTDSYNEQFF,TGCAGTGCAAAAGCCGGGACTGACTCCTACAATGAGCAGTTCTTC
TRBV29-1,TRBD2,many,TRBJ2-5,CSVGGLVETQYF,TGCAGCGTGGGAGGACTAGTGGAGACCCAGTACTTC
TRBV4-2,.,.,TRBJ2-7,CASSRRQERTYEQYF,TGTGCCAGCAGCCGAAGACAGGAACGGACCTACGAGCAGTACTTC
TRBV10-3,.,few,TRBJ2-6,CAISGANVLTF,TGTGCCATTTCTGGGGCCAACGTCCTGACTTTC
TRBV9,TRBD1,few,TRBJ1-4,CASSVDRGTNEKLFF,TGTGCCAGCAGCGTAGACAGGGGAACTAATGAAAAACTGTTTTTT
TRBV19,TRBD2,many,TRBJ2-7,CATLPSSGRPSEQYF,TGTGCCACCTTACCATCTAGCGGGAGGCCCTCCGAGCAGTACTTC
TRBV12-3/TRBV12-4,.,many,TRBJ1-3,CASSLRHSGNTIYF,TGTGCCAGCAGTTTGCGTCACTCTGGAAACACCATATATTTT
TRBV20-1,TRBD2,.,TRBJ2-1,CSAPSPGLAGVEQFF,TGCAGTGCCCCCTCCCCCGGACTAGCGGGAGTTGAGCAGTTCTTC
TRBV5-1,.,.,TRBJ1-1,CASNPGDGGAFF,TGCGCCAGCAATCCAGGGGATGGAGGGGCTTTCTTT
TRBV18,.,.,TRBJ1-1,CASSPPSAPYTEAFF,TGTGCCAGCTCACCCCCTTCAGCACCTTACACTGAAGCTTTCTTT
TRBV5-1,.,.,TRBJ2-3,CASSLKTAKVDTQYF,TGCGCCAGCAGCTTGAAGACAGCCAAAGTAGATACGCAGTATTTT
TRBV20-1,.,many,TRBJ1-5,CSARVSGLGNQPQHF,TGCAGTGCTAGAGTTTCAGGGTTGGGCAATCAGCCCCAGCATTTT
TRBV5-1,TRBD1,.,TRBJ1-2,CASSEQDRGRNGYTF,TGCGCCAGCAGCGAACAGGACAGGGGACGTAATGGCTACACCTTC
TRBV2,TRBD1,.,TRBJ1-2,CASSDEGQGAWGYTF,TGTGCCAGCAGTGATGAAGGGCAGGGGGCATGGGGCTACACCTTC
TRBV5-1,.,few,TRBJ1-3,CASSLGPIFSGNTIYF,TGCGCCAGCAGCTTGGGACCTATCTTCTCTGGAAACACCATATATTTT
TRBV5-1,TRBD1,many,TRBJ1-4,CASSWDRAEEKLFF,TGCGCCAGCAGCTGGGACAGGGCGGAGGAAAAACTGTTTTTT
TRBV10-3,.,few,TRBJ1-1,CAISEYGGTEAFF,TGTGCCATCAGTGAGTATGGGGGCACTGAAGCTTTCTTT
TRBV4-2,.,.,TRBJ2-1,CASSQESWTIPSGNEQFF,TGTGCCAGCAGCCAGGAATCCTGGACTATCCCAAGTGGCAATGAGCAGTTCTTC
TRBV7-2,.,few,TRBJ1-4,CASSPQWGEKLFF,TGTGCCAGCAGCCCCCAATGGGGGGAAAAACTGTTTTTT
TRBV10-1,.,many,TRBJ1-5,CASSEDPGQPQHF,TGCGCCAGCAGTGAGGATCCGGGCCAGCCCCAGCATTTT
TRBV20-1,.,.,TRBJ2-3,CSAWDSRTDTQYF,TGCAGTGCCTGGGACTCCCGCACAGATACGCAGTATTTT
TRBV5-1,.,many,TRBJ2-2,CASSRDRTNTGELFF,TGCGCCAGCAGCCGGGACCGAACGAACACCGGGGAGCTGTTTTTT
TRBV12-3/TRBV12-4,.,many,TRBJ2-1,CASNLTPRSEQFF,TGTGCCAGCAACCTTACCCCCAGGAGCGAGCAGTTCTTC
TRBV5-1,TRBD1,many,TRBJ1-2,CASSFGPRTGQGTYYGYTF,TGCGCCAGCAGCTTTGGACCTCGAACGGGACAGGGGACTTACTATGGCTACACCTTC
TRBV18,TRBD1,.,TRBJ1-1,CASSQGGSVRFTEAFF,TGTGCCAGCTCCCAGGGGGGGTCTGTTAGGTTCACTGAAGCTTTCTTT
TRBV30,TRBD1,many,TRBJ2-7,CAWSLQGGYEQYF,TGTGCCTGGAGTTTACAGGGGGGATACGAGCAGTACTTC
TRBV5-4,TRBD1,few,TRBJ2-7,CASSLSERQGGEQYF,TGTGCCAGCAGCTTGAGTGAGCGACAGGGCGGCGAGCAGTACTTC